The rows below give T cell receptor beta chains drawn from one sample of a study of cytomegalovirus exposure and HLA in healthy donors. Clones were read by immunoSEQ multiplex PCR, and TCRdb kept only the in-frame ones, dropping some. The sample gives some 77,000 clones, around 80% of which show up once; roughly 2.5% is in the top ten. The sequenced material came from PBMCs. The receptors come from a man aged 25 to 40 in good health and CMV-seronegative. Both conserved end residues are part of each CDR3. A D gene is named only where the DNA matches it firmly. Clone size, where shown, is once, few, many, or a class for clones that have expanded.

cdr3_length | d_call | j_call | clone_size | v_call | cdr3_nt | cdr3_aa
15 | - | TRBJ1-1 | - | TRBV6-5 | TGTGCCAGCAGTTACCGTGGTGCGGGGTACACTGAAGCTTTCTTT | CASSYRGAGYTEAFF
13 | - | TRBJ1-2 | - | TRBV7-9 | TGTGCCAGCAGCCTCGGACAGAACTATGGCTACACCTTC | CASSLGQNYGYTF
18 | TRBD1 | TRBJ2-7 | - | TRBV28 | TGTGCCAGCAGAGGACAGGCTAGAGGGCTTATATCAGGGTACGAGCAGTACTTC | CASRGQARGLISGYEQYF
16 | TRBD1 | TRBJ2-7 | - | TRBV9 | TGTGCCAGCAGCTTCAGACCCGGGACAGAGGTGATCGAGCAGTACTTC | CASSFRPGTEVIEQYF
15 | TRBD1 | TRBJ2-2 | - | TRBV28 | TGTGCCAGCAAAACCCGGGACAGGGAAAGGAGGGAGCTGTTTTTT | CASKTRDRERRELFF
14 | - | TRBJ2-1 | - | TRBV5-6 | TGTGCCAGCAGCTCTCTAAGCTCCTACAATGAGCAGTTCTTC | CASSSLSSYNEQFF
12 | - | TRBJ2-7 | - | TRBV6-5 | TGTGCCAGCACAGGGGGGTACTACGAGCAGTACTTC | CASTGGYYEQYF
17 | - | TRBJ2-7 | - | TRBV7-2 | TGTGCCAGCAGCCCTATCCCGGGTCCTCCGAAATCCGACGAGCAGTACTTC | CASSPIPGPPKSDEQYF
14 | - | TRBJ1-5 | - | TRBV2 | TGTGCCAGCGGCGACAGTTATAGCAATCAGCCCCAGCATTTT | CASGDSYSNQPQHF
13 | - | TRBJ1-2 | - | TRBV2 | TGTGCCAGCGTGAGAAGTTCCGACTATGGCTACACCTTC | CASVRSSDYGYTF
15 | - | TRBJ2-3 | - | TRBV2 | TGTGCCAGCAGTGATTTCAGGGTAACGACAGATACGCAGTATTTT | CASSDFRVTTDTQYF
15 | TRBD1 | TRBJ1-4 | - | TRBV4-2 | TGTGCCAGCAGCCAACCTCAGGGGGGCAATGAAAAACTGTTTTTT | CASSQPQGGNEKLFF
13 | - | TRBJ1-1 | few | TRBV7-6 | TGTGCCAGCAGCGCCGACAGGAACACTGAAGCTTTCTTT | CASSADRNTEAFF
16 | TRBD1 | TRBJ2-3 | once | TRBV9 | TGTGCCAGCAGCGTAGGAACAGGGGGTAGTACAGATACGCAGTATTTT | CASSVGTGGSTDTQYF
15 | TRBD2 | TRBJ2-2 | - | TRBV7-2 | TGTGCCAGCAGCACGGGGGGTTCTAGCGCCGGGGAGCTGTTTTTT | CASSTGGSSAGELFF
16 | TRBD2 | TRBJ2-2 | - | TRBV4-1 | TGCGCCAGCAGCACGACTAGCGGGAGGGCGAGCGGGGAGCTGTTTTTT | CASSTTSGRASGELFF
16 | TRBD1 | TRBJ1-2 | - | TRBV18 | TGTGCCAGCTCACCACCAGCGGGACAGGGGAACTATGGCTACACCTTC | CASSPPAGQGNYGYTF
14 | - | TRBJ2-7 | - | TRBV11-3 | TGTGCCAGCAGCATCGACAGTAACTCCTACGAGCAGTACTTC | CASSIDSNSYEQYF
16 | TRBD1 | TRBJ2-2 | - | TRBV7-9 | TGTGCCAGCAGCTTAGTTACAGGGGGCCGCGGCGGGGAGCTGTTTTTT | CASSLVTGGRGGELFF
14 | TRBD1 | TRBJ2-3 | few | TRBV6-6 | TGTGCCAGCAGTTCCGGGACAGAAACAGATACGCAGTATTTT | CASSSGTETDTQYF
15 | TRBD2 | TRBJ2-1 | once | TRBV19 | TGTGCCAGTAGTGTAACTAGCGGGGGAGCCAATGAGCAGTTCTTC | CASSVTSGGANEQFF
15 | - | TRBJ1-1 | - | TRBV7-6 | TGTGCCAGCAGCTTGGATCACAGCCCGAACACTGAAGCTTTCTTT | CASSLDHSPNTEAFF
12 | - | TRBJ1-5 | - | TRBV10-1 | TGCGCCAGCAGTGAGAACGGTAAACCCCAGCATTTT | CASSENGKPQHF
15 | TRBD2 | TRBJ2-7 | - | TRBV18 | TGTGCCAGCTCGCCACCGGGACTAGCCTTCTCCGAGCAGTACTTC | CASSPPGLAFSEQYF
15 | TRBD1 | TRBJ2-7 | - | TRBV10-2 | TGCGCCAGCAGTCTTTTTCGGACAGGGAAGTACGAGCAGTACTTC | CASSLFRTGKYEQYF
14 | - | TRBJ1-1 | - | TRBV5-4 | TGTGCCAGCAGCTTGGCCCATAGGAACACTGAAGCTTTCTTT | CASSLAHRNTEAFF
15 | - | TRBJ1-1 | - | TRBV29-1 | TGCAGCGTGGGCGGGGGGTACACCACAAACACTGAAGCTTTCTTT | CSVGGGYTTNTEAFF